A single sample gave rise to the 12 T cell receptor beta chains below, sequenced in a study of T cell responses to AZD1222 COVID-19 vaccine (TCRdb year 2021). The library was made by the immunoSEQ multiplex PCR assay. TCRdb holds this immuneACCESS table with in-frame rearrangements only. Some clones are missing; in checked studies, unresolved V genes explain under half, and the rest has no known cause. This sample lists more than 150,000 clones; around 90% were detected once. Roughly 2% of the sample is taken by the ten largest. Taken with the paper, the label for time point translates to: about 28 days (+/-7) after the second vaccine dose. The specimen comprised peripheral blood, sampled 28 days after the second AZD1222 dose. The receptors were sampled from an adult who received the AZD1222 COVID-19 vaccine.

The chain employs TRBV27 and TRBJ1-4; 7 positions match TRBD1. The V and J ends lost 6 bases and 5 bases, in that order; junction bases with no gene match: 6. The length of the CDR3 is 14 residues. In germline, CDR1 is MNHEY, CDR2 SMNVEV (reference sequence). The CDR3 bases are TGTGCCAGCAGAATGGGACAGATAAATGAAAAACTGTTTTTT. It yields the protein CASRMGQINEKLFF. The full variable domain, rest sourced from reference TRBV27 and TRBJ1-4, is EAQVTQNPRYLITVTGKKLTVTCSQNMNHEYMSWYRQDPGLGLRQIYYSMNVEVTDKGDVPEGYKVSRKEKRNFPLILESPSPNQTSLYFCASRMGQINEKLFFGSGTQLSVL.

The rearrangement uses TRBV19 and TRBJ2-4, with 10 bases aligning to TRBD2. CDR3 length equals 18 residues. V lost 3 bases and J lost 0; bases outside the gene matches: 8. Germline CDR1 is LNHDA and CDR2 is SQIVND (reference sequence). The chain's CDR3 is CASSMPLAGALAKNIQYF. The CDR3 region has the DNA TGTGCCAGTAGTATGCCCCTAGCGGGGGCCCTAGCCAAAAACATTCAGTACTTC.

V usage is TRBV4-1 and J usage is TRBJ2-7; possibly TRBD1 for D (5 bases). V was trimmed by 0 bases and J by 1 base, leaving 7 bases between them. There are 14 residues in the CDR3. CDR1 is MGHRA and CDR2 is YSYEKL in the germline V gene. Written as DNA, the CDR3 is TGCGCCAGCAGCCAAGATTCAGGGTCCTACGAGCAGTACTTC. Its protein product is CASSQDSGSYEQYF.

CDR3 DNA: TGTGCCACCAGCAGAGATTTCGGACAGGGGGCGGCTGGTGGCTACACCTTC. Encoded protein: CATSRDFGQGAAGGYTF. The chain has TRBV15 and TRBJ1-2; 11 bases map to TRBD1. Per germline, CDR1 LNHNV and CDR2 YYDKDF (reference sequence). CDR3 size: 17 residues. V was pared by 0 bases and J by 7 bases, with 10 bases of the junction left unmatched.

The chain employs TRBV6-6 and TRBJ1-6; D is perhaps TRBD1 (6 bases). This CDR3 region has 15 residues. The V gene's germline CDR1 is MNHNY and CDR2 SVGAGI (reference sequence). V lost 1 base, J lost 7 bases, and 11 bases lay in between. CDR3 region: CASSYWAGDNSPLHF. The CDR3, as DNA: TGTGCCAGCAGTTACTGGGCAGGGGACAATTCACCCCTCCACTTT.

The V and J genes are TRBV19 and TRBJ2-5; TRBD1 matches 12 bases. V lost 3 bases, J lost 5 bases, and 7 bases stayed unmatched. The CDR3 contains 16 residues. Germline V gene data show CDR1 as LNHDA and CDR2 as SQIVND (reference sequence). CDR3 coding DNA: TGTGCCAGTAGTATTTACGGGACAGGGGGCTCGGAGACCCAGTACTTC. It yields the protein CASSIYGTGGSETQYF.

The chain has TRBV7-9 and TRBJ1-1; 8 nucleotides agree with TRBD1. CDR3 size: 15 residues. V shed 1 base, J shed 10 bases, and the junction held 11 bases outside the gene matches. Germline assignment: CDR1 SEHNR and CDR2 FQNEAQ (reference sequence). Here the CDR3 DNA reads TGTGCCAGCAGCTTAGGCGCAGGGGGCTTTGTGGTAGCTTTCTTT. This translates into CASSLGAGGFVVAFF.

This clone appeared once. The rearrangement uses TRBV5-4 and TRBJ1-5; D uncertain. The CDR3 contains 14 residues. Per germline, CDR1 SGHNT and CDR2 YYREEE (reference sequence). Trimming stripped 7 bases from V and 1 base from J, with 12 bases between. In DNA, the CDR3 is TGTGCCAGCTCCGCTGGAGGGAGCAATCAGCCCCAGCATTTT. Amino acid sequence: CASSAGGSNQPQHF.

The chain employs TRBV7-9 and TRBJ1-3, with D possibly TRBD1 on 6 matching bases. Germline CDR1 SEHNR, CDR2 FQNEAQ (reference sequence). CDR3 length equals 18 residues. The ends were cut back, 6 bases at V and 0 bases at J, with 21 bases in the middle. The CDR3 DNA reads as TGTGCCAGCAGGCGGGCCCAGGGGCCCTCTAACTCTGGAAACACCATATATTTT. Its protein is CASRRAQGPSNSGNTIYF.

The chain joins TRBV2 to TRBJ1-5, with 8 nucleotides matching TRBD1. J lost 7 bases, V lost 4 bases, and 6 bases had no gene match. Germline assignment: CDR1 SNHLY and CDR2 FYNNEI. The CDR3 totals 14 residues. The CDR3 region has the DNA TGTGCCAGCAGTGGACTAGGGACAGGCCAGCCCCAGCATTTT. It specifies CASSGLGTGQPQHF.

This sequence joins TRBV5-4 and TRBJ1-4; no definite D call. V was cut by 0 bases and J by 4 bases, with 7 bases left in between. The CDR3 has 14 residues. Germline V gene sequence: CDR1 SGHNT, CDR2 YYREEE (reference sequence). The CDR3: CASSLEGVNEKLFF. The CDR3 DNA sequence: TGTGCCAGCAGCTTGGAAGGAGTTAATGAAAAACTGTTTTTT.

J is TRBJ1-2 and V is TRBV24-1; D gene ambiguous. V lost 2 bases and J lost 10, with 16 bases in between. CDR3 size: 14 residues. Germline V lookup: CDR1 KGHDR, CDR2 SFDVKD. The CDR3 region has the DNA TGTGCCACCAGTGATTGGGAAACGGACGCCGTCTACACCTTC. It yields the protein CATSDWETDAVYTF.